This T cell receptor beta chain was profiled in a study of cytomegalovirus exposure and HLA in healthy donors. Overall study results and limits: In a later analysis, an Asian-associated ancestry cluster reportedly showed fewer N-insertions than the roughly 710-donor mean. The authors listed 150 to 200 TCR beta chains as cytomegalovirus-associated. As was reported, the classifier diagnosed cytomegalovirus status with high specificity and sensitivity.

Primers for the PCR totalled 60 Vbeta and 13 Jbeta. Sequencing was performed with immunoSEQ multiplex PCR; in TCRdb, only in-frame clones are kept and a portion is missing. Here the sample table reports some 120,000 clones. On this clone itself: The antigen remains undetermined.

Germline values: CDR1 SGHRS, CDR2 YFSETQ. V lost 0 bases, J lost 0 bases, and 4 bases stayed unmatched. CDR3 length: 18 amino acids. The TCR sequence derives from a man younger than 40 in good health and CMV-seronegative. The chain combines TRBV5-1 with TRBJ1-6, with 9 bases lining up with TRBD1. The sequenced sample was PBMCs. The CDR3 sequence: CASSLGGQGSSYNSPLHF. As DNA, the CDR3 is TGCGCCAGCAGCTTGGGGGGACAGGGAAGCTCCTATAATTCACCCCTCCACTTT.